The 2 T cell receptor beta chains reported below all come from one sample, sequenced in a study of blood T cells in healthy people across ages. Combining a sample-barcoded 5' primer with a J-beta primer mix, a second PCR ran for 7 to 11 cycles. TCRdb redid the calling of the 5' RACE reads with MiXCR, one entry per CDR3 protein. The profile covers 800,000 to 900,000 distinct CDR3 sequences, with approximately 59% appearing a single time and about 30% taken by the ten largest. The material sequenced was blood. Receptors were obtained from a man aged 30 to 45 in good health.

The CDR3 region has the DNA TGTGCCAGCAGCCTCGGGACAGCTGACTACGAGCAGTACTTC. This sequence encodes CASSLGTADYEQYF. The chain has TRBV7-9 and TRBJ2-7; 7 nucleotides agree with TRBD1. CDR1 is SEHNR, CDR2 FQNEAQ, per germline (reference sequence). V lost 5 bases, J lost 3 bases, and 7 bases stayed unmatched. This CDR3 region has 14 residues.

This clonotype occurred once. The rearrangement joins TRBV27 to TRBJ2-7; 9 bases line up with TRBD2. The CDR3 is 16 amino acids. Trimming removed 0 bases from V and 1 base from J; junction bases left unmatched: 4. CDR1 is MNHEY and CDR2 is SMNVEV in the germline V gene (reference sequence). The CDR3 loop is CASSLSLAGFSYEQYF. For the CDR3, the DNA is TGTGCCAGCAGTTTATCCCTAGCGGGGTTTTCCTACGAGCAGTACTTC.